These 16 T cell receptor beta chains were sequenced from one sample in a study of Ad26.COV2.S vaccination and SARS-CoV-2 variants. Method: immunoSEQ multiplex PCR; TCRdb's copy keeps in-frame clones and lacks some. Of hundreds of thousands of clones listed, roughly 90% were seen once; the top ten hold about 1.5%. Regarding treatment: roughly 19 received Ad26.COV2.S at low or high dose, single or two shots; about 5 received placebo; per-sample allocation not given. Day 63 after the first vaccine or placebo injection was the time point for sampling. Here the sequenced sample was peripheral blood, taken in a trial of Ad26.COV2.S vaccine versus placebo. The source is a person aged 18 to 59 who received the Ad26.COV2.S COVID-19 vaccine or a placebo.

Remarks on this clone: Other DNA sequences in this specimen translate into the identical CDR3. The V and J genes are TRBV14 and TRBJ1-1; a possible D gene is TRBD1 (6 bases). Looked up from germline, CDR1 is SGHDN and CDR2 is FVKESK. V shed 1 base and J shed 5 bases, with 14 bases lying between them. This CDR3 contains 15 residues. The CDR3 reads CASSQGRGFGTEAFF. Written as DNA, the CDR3 is TGTGCCAGCAGCCAAGGGAGGGGGTTCGGTACTGAAGCTTTCTTT.

Of note for this clone: The same CDR3 can be traced to other DNA sequences in this sample. The chain employs TRBV29-1 and TRBJ1-4; 9 bases are shared with TRBD1. The CDR3 covers 13 residues. Germline lookup yields CDR1 SQVTM and CDR2 ANQGSEA. Trimming cost V 5 bases and J 5 bases; bases outside gene matches: 3. This chain's CDR3 is CSVPGQGNEKLFF. CDR3 bases: TGCAGCGTTCCGGGACAGGGCAATGAAAAACTGTTTTTT. Drawing the rest from reference TRBV29-1 and TRBJ1-4, the complete variable domain is SAVISQKPSRDICQRGTSLTIQCQVDSQVTMMFWYRQQPGQSLTLIATANQGSEATYESGFVIDKFPISRPNLTFSTLTVSNMSPEDSSIYLCSVPGQGNEKLFFGSGTQLSVL.

The chain joins TRBV19 to TRBJ1-5; the D is unclear. The germline V and J ends were trimmed by 1 base and 7 bases, with 8 bases remaining between them. The CDR3 runs to 13 residues. CDR1 is LNHDA, CDR2 SQIVND, per germline (reference sequence). The DNA of the CDR3 is TGTGCCAGTAGTATAGGAATGTACCAGCCCCAGCATTTT. Protein: CASSIGMYQPQHF. Full variable domain (rest looked up from reference TRBV19 and TRBJ1-5): DGGITQSPKYLFRKEGQNVTLSCEQNLNHDAMYWYRQDPGQGLRLIYYSQIVNDFQKGDIAEGYSVSREKKESFPLTVTSAQKNPTAFYLCASSIGMYQPQHFGDGTRLSIL.

The chain uses TRBV27 and TRBJ2-1; D is ambiguous. The ends were cut back, 2 bases at V and 2 bases at J, with 4 bases in the middle. The CDR3 has 13 residues. Germline CDR1 reads MNHEY; CDR2 reads SMNVEV (reference sequence). The CDR3 sequence is CASSLGAYNEQFF. For the CDR3, the DNA is TGTGCCAGCAGTTTAGGCGCCTACAATGAGCAGTTCTTC.

CDR3 amino acids: CATASSGTRASTDTQYF. For the CDR3, the DNA is TGCGCCACCGCCTCTAGCGGGACTCGTGCTAGCACAGATACGCAGTATTTT. This chain joins TRBV10-2 and TRBJ2-3, with 9 bases lining up with TRBD2. After removal of 10 bases from V and 0 bases from J, the junction contained 14 bases not matched to a gene. CDR3 size: 17 residues. CDR1 is WSHSY, CDR2 SAAADI, per germline.

The rearrangement joins TRBV11-2 to TRBJ1-1; possibly TRBD1 for D (6 bases). The length of the CDR3 is 14 residues. Trimming took off 6 bases at V and 0 bases at J, with 11 bases between the two ends. Germline-derived CDR1 and CDR2 are SGHAT and FQNNGV. CDR3 bases: TGTGCCAGCAGAAAACAGGGCCTGAACACTGAAGCTTTCTTT. Translating gives CASRKQGLNTEAFF.

The chain has TRBV5-1 and TRBJ1-1; the D is unclear. Germline assignment: CDR1 SGHRS and CDR2 YFSETQ. The CDR3 runs 12 residues. V was pared by 4 bases and J by 7 bases, with 11 bases between. The CDR3 DNA follows: TGCGCCAGCAGCCCTGGGCAGGTTGAAGCTTTCTTT. Translated: CASSPGQVEAFF.

This chain links TRBV2 with TRBJ1-5; D is unclear. The V end lost 7 bases, the J end lost 6 bases, and 13 bases lay between the germline ends. CDR1 SNHLY and CDR2 FYNNEI come from the germline V gene. This CDR3 region has 13 residues. CDR3 protein: CASIREQGQPQHF. CDR3 coding DNA: TGTGCCAGCATTAGGGAACAAGGTCAGCCCCAGCATTTT.

The rearrangement joins TRBV4-3 to TRBJ1-3, with D uncertain. Trimming shortened V by 1 base and J by 4 bases, and 14 bases separated the two germline ends. The CDR3 is made up of 16 amino acids. Germline-derived CDR1 and CDR2 are LGHNA and YSLEER. This CDR3 is CASSQARRSRGNTIYF. The DNA of the CDR3 is TGCGCCAGCAGCCAAGCCCGCCGGTCGAGGGGAAACACCATATATTTT.

The CDR3 spells CASSPGQGAYGYTF. The DNA of the CDR3 is TGTGCCAGCAGCCCCGGACAGGGAGCCTATGGCTACACCTTC. The rearrangement uses TRBV9 and TRBJ1-2, with 8 bases that match TRBD1. Germline V gene data show CDR1 as SGDLS and CDR2 as YYNGEE. V lost 4 bases and J lost 4; bases outside the gene matches: 6. The CDR3 length is 14 residues.

V is TRBV19 and J is TRBJ2-3, with 8 nucleotides matching TRBD2. The CDR3 totals 16 residues. Germline CDR1 reads LNHDA; CDR2 reads SQIVND (reference sequence). With V trimmed by 8 bases and J by 1 base, 11 bases remained unmatched. CDR3: CASSRVSGAGTDTQYF. The DNA for the CDR3 is TGTGCCAGTTCTCGCGTTAGCGGGGCTGGCACAGATACGCAGTATTTT.

CDR3 region: CASSEAGGTSTEQFF. The CDR3 DNA is TGTGCCAGCAGTGAAGCGGGGGGGACTAGTACTGAGCAGTTCTTC. The chain links TRBV25-1 to TRBJ2-1; 9 nucleotides align to TRBD2. V lost 2 bases and J lost 9; bases outside the gene matches: 8. Germline CDR1 MGHDK, CDR2 SYGVNS. This CDR3 contains 15 residues.

This clone was seen only a few times. The chain links TRBV19 to TRBJ1-4; 9 bases align to TRBD1. V trimming: 3 bases; J trimming: 10 bases; junction bases outside the gene matches: 9. The germline V gene has CDR1 LNHDA and CDR2 SQIVND (reference sequence). This CDR3 comprises 15 residues. CDR3 nucleotides: TGTGCCAGTAGTATGTATTCGGGACAGGGCGGAAAACTGTTTTTT. Protein sequence: CASSMYSGQGGKLFF.

V and J are TRBV7-2 and TRBJ2-7; D call uncertain. CDR1 SGHTA and CDR2 FQGNSA come from the germline V gene. Trimming pared 0 bases from V and 2 bases from J, leaving 5 bases between. There are 13 residues in the CDR3. Here the CDR3 reads CASSLAKAYEQYF. The CDR3 nucleotides are TGTGCCAGCAGCTTAGCGAAAGCCTACGAGCAGTACTTC.

A single count supports this clone. The rearrangement uses TRBV6-2 or TRBV6-3 and TRBJ1-5, with 8 positions matching TRBD1. The CDR3 length is 16 residues. Germline assignment: CDR1 MNHEY and CDR2 SVGEGT. V lost 5 bases, J lost 0 bases, and 6 bases stayed unmatched. CDR3 in amino acids: CASSTLTGVSNQPQHF. The CDR3 DNA is TGTGCCAGCAGTACGTTGACAGGGGTTAGCAATCAGCCCCAGCATTTT.

This sequence joins TRBV29-1 and TRBJ1-1; D is unclear. Trimming shortened V by 2 bases and J by 1 base, and 11 bases separated the two germline ends. This CDR3 region has 14 residues. In germline, CDR1 is SQVTM, CDR2 ANQGSEA. The CDR3 is CSVEIAMENTEAFF. In nucleotides, the CDR3 is TGCAGCGTTGAAATTGCCATGGAGAACACTGAAGCTTTCTTT.